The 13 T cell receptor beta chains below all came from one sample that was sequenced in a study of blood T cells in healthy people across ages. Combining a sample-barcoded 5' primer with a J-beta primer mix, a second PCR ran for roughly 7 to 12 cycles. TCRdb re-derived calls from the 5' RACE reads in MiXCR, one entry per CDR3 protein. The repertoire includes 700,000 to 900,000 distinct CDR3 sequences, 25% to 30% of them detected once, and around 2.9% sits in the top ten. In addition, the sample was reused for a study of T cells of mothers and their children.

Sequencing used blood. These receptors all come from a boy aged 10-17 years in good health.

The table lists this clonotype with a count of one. For the CDR3, the DNA is TGTGCCAGCAGCCAAGAGCAGCGGGGGGGTCTACAAGAGACCCAGTACTTC. Its protein is CASSQEQRGGLQETQYF. The chain uses TRBV3-1 and TRBJ2-5; 10 positions agree with TRBD2. CDR1 is LGHDT, CDR2 YNNKEL, per germline (reference sequence). The ends lost 0 bases at V and 2 bases at J; junction bases unmatched: 6. CDR3 length: 17 amino acids.

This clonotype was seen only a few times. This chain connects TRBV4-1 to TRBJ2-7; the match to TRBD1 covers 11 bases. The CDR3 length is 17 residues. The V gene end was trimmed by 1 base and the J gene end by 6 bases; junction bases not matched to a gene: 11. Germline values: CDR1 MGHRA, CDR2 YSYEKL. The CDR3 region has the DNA TGCGCCAGCAGCCAAGTATGGTCGGGACAGGGGGTTGGCGAGCAGTACTTC. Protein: CASSQVWSGQGVGEQYF.

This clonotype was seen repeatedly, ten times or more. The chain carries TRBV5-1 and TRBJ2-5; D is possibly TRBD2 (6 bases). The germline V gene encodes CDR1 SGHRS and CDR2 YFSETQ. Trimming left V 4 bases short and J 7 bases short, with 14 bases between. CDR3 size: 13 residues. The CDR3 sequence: CASSTTGTGTQYF. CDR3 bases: TGCGCCAGCAGCACTACCGGGACTGGGACCCAGTACTTC.

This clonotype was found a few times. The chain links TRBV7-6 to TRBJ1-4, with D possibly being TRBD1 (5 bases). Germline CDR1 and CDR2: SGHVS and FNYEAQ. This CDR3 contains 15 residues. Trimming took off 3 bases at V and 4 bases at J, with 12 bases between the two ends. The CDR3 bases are TGTGCCAGCAGCTTCTCATCCGGGGGTAATGAAAAACTGTTTTTT. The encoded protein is CASSFSSGGNEKLFF.

CDR3 sequence (DNA): TGTGCCAGCACCCCCGCCGGGACTAGAGAGACCCAGTACTTC. It is translated as CASTPAGTRETQYF. The rearrangement uses TRBV11-2 and TRBJ2-1, with TRBD2 identical over 8 bases. Judging by the DNA end, TRBJ2-5 fits better; the J call may be wrong. Germline V gene sequence: CDR1 SGHAT, CDR2 FQNNGV. The CDR3 spans 14 residues.

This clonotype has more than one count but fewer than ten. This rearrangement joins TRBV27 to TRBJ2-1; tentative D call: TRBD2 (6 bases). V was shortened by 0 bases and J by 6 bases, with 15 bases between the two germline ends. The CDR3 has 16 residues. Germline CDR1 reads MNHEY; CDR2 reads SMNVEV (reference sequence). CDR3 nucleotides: TGTGCCAGCAGTTTATCAGCACCGGAGGGGATCAATGAGCAGTTCTTC. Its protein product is CASSLSAPEGINEQFF.

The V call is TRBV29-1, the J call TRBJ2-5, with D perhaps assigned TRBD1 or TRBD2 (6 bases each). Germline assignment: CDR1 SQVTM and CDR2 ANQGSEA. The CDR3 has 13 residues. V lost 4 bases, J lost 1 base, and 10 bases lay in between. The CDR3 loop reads CSVAGASQETQYF. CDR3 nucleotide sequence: TGCAGCGTTGCGGGGGCAAGCCAAGAGACCCAGTACTTC.

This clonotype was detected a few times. This CDR3 is CASSSYEGQPQHF. The CDR3 nucleotides read TGCGCCAGCAGCTCCTACGAGGGACAGCCCCAGCATTTT. The chain employs TRBV5-1 and TRBJ1-5; D gene unclear. The CDR3 has 13 amino acids. CDR1 and CDR2 (germline): SGHRS, YFSETQ. V gave up 3 bases and J gave up 7 bases, with 11 bases separating them. Combining the CDR3 with reference TRBV5-1 and TRBJ1-5 gives the whole variable domain KAGVTQTPRYLIKTRGQQVTLSCSPISGHRSVSWYQQTPGQGLQFLFEYFSETQRNKGNFPGRFSGRQFSNSRSEMNVSTLELGDSALYLCASSSYEGQPQHFGDGTRLSIL.

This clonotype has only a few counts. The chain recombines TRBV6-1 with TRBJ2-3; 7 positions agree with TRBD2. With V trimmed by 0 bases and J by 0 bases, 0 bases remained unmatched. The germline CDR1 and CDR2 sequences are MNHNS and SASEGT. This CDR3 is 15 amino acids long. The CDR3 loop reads CASSEASGSTDTQYF. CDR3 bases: TGTGCCAGCAGTGAAGCTAGCGGGAGCACAGATACGCAGTATTTT.

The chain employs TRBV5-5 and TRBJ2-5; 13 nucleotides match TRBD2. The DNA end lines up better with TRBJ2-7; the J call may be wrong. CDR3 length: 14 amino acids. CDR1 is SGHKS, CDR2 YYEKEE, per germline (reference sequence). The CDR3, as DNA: TGTGCCAGCAGCTGGGGACTAGCGGGGTACGAGCAGTACTTC. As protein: CASSWGLAGYEQYF.

CDR3 DNA sequence: TGTGCCAGCAGCTTAACGGCCCGGCTTGGGAACAATGAGCAGTTCTTC. It yields the protein CASSLTARLGNNEQFF. The V and J genes are TRBV7-3 and TRBJ2-1, with unresolved D. Germline V gene data show CDR1 as SGHTA and CDR2 as FQGTGA. The CDR3 is made up of 16 amino acids. Trimming stripped 0 bases from V and 5 bases from J, with 14 bases between.

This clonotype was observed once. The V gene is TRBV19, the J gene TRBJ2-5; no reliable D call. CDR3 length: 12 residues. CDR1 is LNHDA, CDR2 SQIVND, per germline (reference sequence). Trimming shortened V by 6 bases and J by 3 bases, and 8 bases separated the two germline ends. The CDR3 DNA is TGTGCCAGTAGCCGAGATAAAGAGACCCAGTACTTC. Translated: CASSRDKETQYF.

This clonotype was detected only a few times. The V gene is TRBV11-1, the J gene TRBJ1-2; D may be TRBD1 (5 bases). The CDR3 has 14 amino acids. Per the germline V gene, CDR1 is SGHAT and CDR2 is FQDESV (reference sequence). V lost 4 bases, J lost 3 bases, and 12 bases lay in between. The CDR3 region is CASSSGRRDYGYTF. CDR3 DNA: TGTGCCAGCAGCTCGGGACGGAGGGACTATGGCTACACCTTC. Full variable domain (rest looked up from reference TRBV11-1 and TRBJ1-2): EAEVAQSPRYKITEKSQAVAFWCDPISGHATLYWYRQILGQGPELLVQFQDESVVDDSQLPKDRFSAERLKGVDSTLKIQPAELGDSAMYLCASSSGRRDYGYTFGSGTRLTVV.